Following are 10 T cell receptor beta chains from one sample sequenced in a study of blood T cell repertoires in COVID-19. Sequenced by immunoSEQ multiplex PCR; TCRdb stores in-frame clones only, minus some. Of approximately 200,000 clones in the sample, roughly 76% are singletons; the top ten hold 5.1%. The sequenced material came from peripheral blood. The receptors stem from a human donor in a cohort sampled during active COVID-19.

The rearrangement uses TRBV6-1 and TRBJ1-1, with D uncertain. The V end was cut by 2 bases, the J end by 1 base, with 5 bases between. Germline CDR1 is MNHNS and CDR2 is SASEGT. This CDR3 is built from 13 residues. CDR3 sequence reads: CASSEQKNTEAFF. CDR3 coding DNA: TGTGCCAGCAGTGAACAGAAGAACACTGAAGCTTTCTTT.

The V gene is TRBV5-1, the J gene TRBJ2-7, with 7 positions matching TRBD2. J was trimmed by 2 bases and V by 6 bases; bases with no gene match: 11. The CDR3 runs 15 residues. Looked up from germline, CDR1 is SGHRS and CDR2 is YFSETQ. The CDR3 region is CASTSGGSGTYEQYF. The DNA of the CDR3 is TGCGCCAGCACCTCGGGGGGTAGCGGTACCTACGAGCAGTACTTC.

This clone showed up just once. The rearrangement uses TRBV14 and TRBJ1-2, with 9 bases fitting TRBD1. This CDR3 is 16 amino acids long. The germline gives CDR1 SGHDN, CDR2 FVKESK. The junction had 13 bases not matched to a gene; V was cut back by 4 bases and J by 7 bases. The DNA of the CDR3 is TGTGCCAGCAGCCCGGGGACAGGGCCCTCGTGGAGTGGCTACACCTTC. It specifies CASSPGTGPSWSGYTF. Complete variable domain (other parts from reference TRBV14 and TRBJ1-2): EAGVTQFPSHSVIEKGQTVTLRCDPISGHDNLYWYRRVMGKEIKFLLHFVKESKQDESGMPNNRFLAERTGGTYSTLKVQPAELEDSGVYFCASSPGTGPSWSGYTFGSGTRLTVV.

The chain uses TRBV9 and TRBJ2-7; 9 bases line up with TRBD2. V shed 0 bases, J shed 2 bases, and the junction held 6 bases outside the gene matches. Germline CDR1 reads SGDLS; CDR2 reads YYNGEE. This CDR3 has 16 amino acids. The CDR3 here is CASSVGVAGVPYEQYF. As DNA, the CDR3 is TGTGCCAGCAGCGTAGGAGTAGCGGGAGTCCCCTACGAGCAGTACTTC.

J is TRBJ2-7 and V is TRBV6-2 or TRBV6-3; D is unresolved. CDR3 length equals 13 residues. Germline V gene data show CDR1 as MNHEY and CDR2 as SVGEGT. Trimming removed 2 bases at V and 4 bases at J, with 9 bases between. The CDR3 DNA sequence: TGTGCCAGCAGTTACGCCGGCGGATACGAGCAGTACTTC. It codes for CASSYAGGYEQYF.

This clone was observed a handful of times. This chain uses TRBV4-2 with TRBJ1-2, with D possibly TRBD1 on 6 matching bases. The germline CDR1 and CDR2 sequences are LGHNA and YNFKEQ. CDR3 length equals 15 residues. Trimming pared 4 bases from V and 1 base from J, leaving 13 bases between. CDR3 region: CASSRGTLINYGYTF. DNA of the CDR3: TGTGCCAGCAGCCGGGGGACATTAATTAACTATGGCTACACCTTC.

V is TRBV9 and J is TRBJ2-7, with D possibly TRBD2 on 5 matching bases. Germline V gene sequence: CDR1 SGDLS, CDR2 YYNGEE. V was shortened by 4 bases and J by 2 bases, with 13 bases between the two germline ends. The CDR3 has 14 residues. CDR3 bases: TGTGCCAGCAGCCCACGGACTTTCGCCTACGAGCAGTACTTC. This gives the protein CASSPRTFAYEQYF.

The chain combines TRBV7-2 with TRBJ2-7; 9 positions match TRBD2. The germline gives CDR1 SGHTA, CDR2 FQGNSA. The length of the CDR3 is 15 residues. V was pared by 5 bases and J by 2 bases, with 7 bases of the junction left unmatched. The DNA for the CDR3 is TGTGCCAGCAGCCCCCATGGCGGGAGGGCCTACGAGCAGTACTTC. It encodes CASSPHGGRAYEQYF.

The genes are TRBV24-1 and TRBJ2-5, with D possibly being TRBD2 (6 bases). The germline CDR1 and CDR2 sequences are KGHDR and SFDVKD. The CDR3 extends over 14 amino acids. V lost 6 bases to trimming and J lost 7 bases, with 17 bases between them. Here the CDR3 reads CATSPGTLGRTQYF. The CDR3, as DNA: TGTGCCACCAGTCCCGGGACTCTGGGGAGGACCCAGTACTTC.

The chain joins TRBV5-5 to TRBJ1-4, with 9 bases matching TRBD1. J lost 7 bases, V lost 4 bases, and 8 bases had no gene match. This CDR3 is built from 15 residues. CDR1 and CDR2 from the germline V gene are SGHKS and YYEKEE (reference sequence). The CDR3 bases are TGTGCCAGCAGCGTGCCGGGACAGGGAAGTGAAAAACTGTTTTTT. It yields the protein CASSVPGQGSEKLFF.